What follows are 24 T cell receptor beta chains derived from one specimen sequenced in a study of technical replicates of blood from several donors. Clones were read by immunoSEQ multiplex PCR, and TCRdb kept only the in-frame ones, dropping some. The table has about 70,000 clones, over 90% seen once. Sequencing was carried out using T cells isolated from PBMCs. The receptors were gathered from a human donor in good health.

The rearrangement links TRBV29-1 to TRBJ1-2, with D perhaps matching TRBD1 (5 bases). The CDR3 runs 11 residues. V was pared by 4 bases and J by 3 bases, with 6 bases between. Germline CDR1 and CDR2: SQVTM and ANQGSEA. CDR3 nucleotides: TGCAGCGTTGTACAGGACTATGGCTACACCTTC. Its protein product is CSVVQDYGYTF. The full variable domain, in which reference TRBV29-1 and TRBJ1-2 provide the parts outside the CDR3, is SAVISQKPSRDICQRGTSLTIQCQVDSQVTMMFWYRQQPGQSLTLIATANQGSEATYESGFVIDKFPISRPNLTFSTLTVSNMSPEDSSIYLCSVVQDYGYTFGSGTRLTVV.

CDR3 amino acids: CASSSLTGNSYEQYF. DNA for the CDR3: TGTGCCAGCAGCTCCCTGACAGGGAATTCCTACGAGCAGTACTTC. The chain couples TRBV7-6 to TRBJ2-7, with 7 bases aligning to TRBD1. V shed 4 bases, J shed 1 base, and the junction held 7 bases outside the gene matches. Germline CDR1 is SGHVS and CDR2 is FNYEAQ. There are 15 residues in the CDR3.

Here the CDR3 reads CASSGGTDYEQYF. The CDR3 DNA is TGTGCCAGCAGCGGCGGGACAGACTACGAGCAGTACTTC. This rearrangement joins TRBV9 to TRBJ2-7, with a weak D call TRBD1 (7 bases). Trimming removed 3 bases at V and 3 bases at J, with 10 bases between. The CDR3 is 13 amino acids. From germline, CDR1 is SGDLS and CDR2 YYNGEE.

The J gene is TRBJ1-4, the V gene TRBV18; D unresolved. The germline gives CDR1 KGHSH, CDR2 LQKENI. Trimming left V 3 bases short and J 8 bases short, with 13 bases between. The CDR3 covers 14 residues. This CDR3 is CASSPAARTEKLFF. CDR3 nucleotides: TGTGCCAGCTCACCGGCGGCTCGTACGGAAAAACTGTTTTTT.

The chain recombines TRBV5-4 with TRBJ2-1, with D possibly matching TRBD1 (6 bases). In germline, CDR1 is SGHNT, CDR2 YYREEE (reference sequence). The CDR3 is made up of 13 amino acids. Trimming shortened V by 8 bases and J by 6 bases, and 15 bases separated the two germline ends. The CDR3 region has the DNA TGTGCCAGAAAAGTCCAGGGGTCCAATGAGCAGTTCTTC. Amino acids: CARKVQGSNEQFF.

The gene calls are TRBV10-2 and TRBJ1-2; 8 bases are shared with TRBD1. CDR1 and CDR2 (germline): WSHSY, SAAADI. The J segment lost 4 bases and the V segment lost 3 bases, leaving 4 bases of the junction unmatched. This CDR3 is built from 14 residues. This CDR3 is CASSESQGAYGYTF. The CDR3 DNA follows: TGCGCCAGCAGTGAATCCCAGGGGGCCTATGGCTACACCTTC.

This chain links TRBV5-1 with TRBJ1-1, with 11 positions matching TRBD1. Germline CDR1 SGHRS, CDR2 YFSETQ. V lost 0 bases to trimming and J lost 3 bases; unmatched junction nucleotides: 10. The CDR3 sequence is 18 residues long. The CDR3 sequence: CASSLDLSGTGGYTEAFF. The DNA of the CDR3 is TGCGCCAGCAGCTTGGATCTTTCAGGGACAGGGGGATACACTGAAGCTTTCTTT. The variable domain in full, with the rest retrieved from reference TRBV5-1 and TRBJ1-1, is KAGVTQTPRYLIKTRGQQVTLSCSPISGHRSVSWYQQTPGQGLQFLFEYFSETQRNKGNFPGRFSGRQFSNSRSEMNVSTLELGDSALYLCASSLDLSGTGGYTEAFFGQGTRLTVV.

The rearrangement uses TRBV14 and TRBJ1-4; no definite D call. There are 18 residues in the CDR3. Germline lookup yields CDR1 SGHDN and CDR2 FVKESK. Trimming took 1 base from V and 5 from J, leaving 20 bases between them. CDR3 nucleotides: TGTGCCAGCAGCCAAGCTCTAGCGGGGTTCGGAGGGAATGAAAAACTGTTTTTT. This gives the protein CASSQALAGFGGNEKLFF.

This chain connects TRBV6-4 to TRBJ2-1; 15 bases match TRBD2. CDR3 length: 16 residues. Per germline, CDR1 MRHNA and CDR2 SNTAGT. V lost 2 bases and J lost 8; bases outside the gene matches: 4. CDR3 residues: CASSDRGLAGGDEQFF. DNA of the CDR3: TGTGCCAGCAGTGACCGGGGACTAGCGGGGGGAGATGAGCAGTTCTTC.

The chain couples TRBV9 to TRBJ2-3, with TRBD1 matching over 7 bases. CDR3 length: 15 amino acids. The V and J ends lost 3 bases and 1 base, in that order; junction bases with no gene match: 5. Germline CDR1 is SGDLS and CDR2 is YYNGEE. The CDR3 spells CASSGQGRGTDTQYF. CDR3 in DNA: TGTGCCAGCAGCGGACAGGGAAGGGGCACAGATACGCAGTATTTT.

CDR3: CAISDRGRIGTGELFF. CDR3 in DNA: TGTGCCATCAGTGACAGGGGGCGGATCGGCACCGGGGAGCTGTTTTTT. The chain carries TRBV10-3 and TRBJ2-2, with 8 nucleotides matching TRBD1. The CDR3 contains 16 residues. Germline V lookup: CDR1 ENHRY, CDR2 SYGVKD. Unmatched junction bases numbered 7, after V lost 3 bases and J lost 4 bases.

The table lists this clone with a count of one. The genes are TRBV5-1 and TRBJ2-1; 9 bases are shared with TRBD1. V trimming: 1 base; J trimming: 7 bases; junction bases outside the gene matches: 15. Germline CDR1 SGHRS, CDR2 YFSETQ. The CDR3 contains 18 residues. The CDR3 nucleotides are TGCGCCAGCAGCTTGATACCCGGCGGGACAGGGACAATAAATGAGCAGTTCTTC. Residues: CASSLIPGGTGTINEQFF.

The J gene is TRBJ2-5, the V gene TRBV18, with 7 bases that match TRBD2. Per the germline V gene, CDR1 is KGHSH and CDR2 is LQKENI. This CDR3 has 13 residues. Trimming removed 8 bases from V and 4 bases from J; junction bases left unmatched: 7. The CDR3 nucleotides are TGTGCCAGCCAACGCTCGGGGGGAGAGACCCAGTACTTC. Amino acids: CASQRSGGETQYF.

The CDR3 bases are TGTGCCAGCAGCGATACCAGGGTTGGGAACACTGAAGCTTTCTTT. This translates into CASSDTRVGNTEAFF. J is TRBJ1-1 and V is TRBV5-6; possible D gene TRBD1, 5 bases. Trimming shortened V by 4 bases and J by 1 base, and 14 bases separated the two germline ends. CDR1 SGHDT and CDR2 YYEEEE come from the germline V gene. There are 15 residues in the CDR3.

The CDR3 protein is CAWSAGGGQPQHF. CDR3 bases: TGTGCCTGGAGTGCTGGGGGCGGACAGCCCCAGCATTTT. The chain joins TRBV30 to TRBJ1-5; tentatively, D is TRBD1 (6 bases). This CDR3 is 13 amino acids long. Trimming stripped 1 base from V and 7 bases from J, with 11 bases between. Germline CDR1 and CDR2: GTSNPN and SVGIG (reference sequence).

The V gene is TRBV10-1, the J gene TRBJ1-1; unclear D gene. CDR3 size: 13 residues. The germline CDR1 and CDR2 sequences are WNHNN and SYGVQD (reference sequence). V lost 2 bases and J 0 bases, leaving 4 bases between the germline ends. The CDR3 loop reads CASSERLNTEAFF. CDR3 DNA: TGCGCCAGCAGTGAGCGGTTGAACACTGAAGCTTTCTTT.

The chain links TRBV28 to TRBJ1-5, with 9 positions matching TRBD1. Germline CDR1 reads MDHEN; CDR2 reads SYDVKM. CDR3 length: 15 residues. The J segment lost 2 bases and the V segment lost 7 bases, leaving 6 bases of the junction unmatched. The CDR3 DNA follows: TGTGCCAGCATCACAGGGGGCAGTGGCAATCAGCCCCAGCATTTT. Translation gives CASITGGSGNQPQHF.

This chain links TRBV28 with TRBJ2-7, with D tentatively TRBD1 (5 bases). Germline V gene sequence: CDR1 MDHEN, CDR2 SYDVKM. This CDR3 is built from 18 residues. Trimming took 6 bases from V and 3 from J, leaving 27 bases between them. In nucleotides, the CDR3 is TGTGCCAGCAGCCTTGCATTGTTCGTGCCCACAGGATTCTACGAGCAGTACTTC. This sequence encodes CASSLALFVPTGFYEQYF. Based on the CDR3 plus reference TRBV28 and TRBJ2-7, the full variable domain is DVKVTQSSRYLVKRTGEKVFLECVQDMDHENMFWYRQDPGLGLRLIYFSYDVKMKEKGDIPEGYSVSREKKERFSLILESASTNQTSMYLCASSLALFVPTGFYEQYFGPGTRLTVT.

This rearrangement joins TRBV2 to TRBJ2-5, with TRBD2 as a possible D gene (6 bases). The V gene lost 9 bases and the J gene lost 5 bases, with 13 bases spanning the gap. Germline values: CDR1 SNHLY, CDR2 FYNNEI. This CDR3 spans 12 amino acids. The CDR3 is CARTTRGETQYF. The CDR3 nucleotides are TGTGCCAGAACGACTAGAGGGGAGACCCAGTACTTC.

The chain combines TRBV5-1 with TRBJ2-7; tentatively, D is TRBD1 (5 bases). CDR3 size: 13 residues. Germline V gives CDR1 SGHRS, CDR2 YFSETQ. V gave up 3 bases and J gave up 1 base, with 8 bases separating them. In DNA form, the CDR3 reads TGCGCCAGCAGCTCGCGACAGTCCTACGAGCAGTACTTC. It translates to CASSSRQSYEQYF.

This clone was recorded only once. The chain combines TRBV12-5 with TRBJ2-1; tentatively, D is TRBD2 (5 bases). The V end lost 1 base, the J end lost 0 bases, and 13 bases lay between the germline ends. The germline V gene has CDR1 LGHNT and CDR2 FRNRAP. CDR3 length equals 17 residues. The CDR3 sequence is CASGLAVLESSYNEQFF. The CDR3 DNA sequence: TGTGCTAGTGGTTTGGCTGTACTAGAGAGCTCCTACAATGAGCAGTTCTTC.

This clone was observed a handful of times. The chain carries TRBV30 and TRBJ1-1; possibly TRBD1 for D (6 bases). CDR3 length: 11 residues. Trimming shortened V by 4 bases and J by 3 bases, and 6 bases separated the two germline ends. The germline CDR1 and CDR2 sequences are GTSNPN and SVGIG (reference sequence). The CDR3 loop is CAWNRDTEAFF. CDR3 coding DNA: TGTGCCTGGAACAGGGACACTGAAGCTTTCTTT. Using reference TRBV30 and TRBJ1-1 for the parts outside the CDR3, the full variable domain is SQTIHQWPATLVQPVGSPLSLECTVEGTSNPNLYWYRQAAGRGLQLLFYSVGIGQISSEVPQNLSASRPQDRQFILSSKKLLLSDSGFYLCAWNRDTEAFFGQGTRLTVV.

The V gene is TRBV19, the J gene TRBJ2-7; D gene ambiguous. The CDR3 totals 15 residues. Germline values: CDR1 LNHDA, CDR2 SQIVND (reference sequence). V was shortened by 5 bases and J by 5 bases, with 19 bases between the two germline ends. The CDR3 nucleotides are TGTGCCAGTAGTTCTCGCTTGGGCCGGTGGGACGAGCAGTACTTC. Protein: CASSSRLGRWDEQYF.

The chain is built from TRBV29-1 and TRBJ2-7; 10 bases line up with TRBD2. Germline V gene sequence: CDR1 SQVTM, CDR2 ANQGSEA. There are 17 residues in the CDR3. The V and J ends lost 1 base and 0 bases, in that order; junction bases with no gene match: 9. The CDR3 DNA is TGCAGCGTTGAAGCACACCGTAGCGGGAGGAGCTCCTACGAGCAGTACTTC. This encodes CSVEAHRSGRSSYEQYF.